The text below deals with one T cell receptor beta chain. Measured with immunoSEQ multiplex PCR; TCRdb has only the in-frame clones, and not every one. The data hold under 200,000 clones, with more than 75% observed a single time. The data originate from a study of blood T cell repertoires in COVID-19. Trimming left V 2 bases short and J 9 bases short, with 15 bases between. Germline V gives CDR1 SGHKS, CDR2 YYEKEE (reference sequence). CDR3 length: 15 residues. V and J are TRBV5-5 and TRBJ1-6; no reliable D call. The sequenced material came from PBMCs or T cells enriched from blood (not recorded which). This TCR came from a woman between 45 and 60 years old who had recovered from COVID-19. The chain's CDR3 is CASSFTVSEGSPLHF. The CDR3 coding sequence is TGTGCCAGCAGCTTCACTGTATCCGAGGGTTCACCCCTCCACTTT.